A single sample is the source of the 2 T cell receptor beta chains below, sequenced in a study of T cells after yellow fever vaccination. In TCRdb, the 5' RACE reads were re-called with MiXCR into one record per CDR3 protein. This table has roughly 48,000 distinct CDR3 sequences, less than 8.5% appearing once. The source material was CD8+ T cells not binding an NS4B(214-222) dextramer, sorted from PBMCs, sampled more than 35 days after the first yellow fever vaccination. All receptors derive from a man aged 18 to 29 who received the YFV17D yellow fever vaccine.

The CDR3 bases are TGCAGTGCTAGGGGGCGGTTCTATGGCTACACCTTC. Protein sequence: CSARGRFYGYTF. The rearrangement links TRBV20-1 to TRBJ1-2, with D possibly TRBD1 on 5 matching bases. V lost 3 bases and J lost 4, with 9 bases in between. CDR3 length: 12 amino acids. Germline CDR1 and CDR2: DFQATT and SNEGSKA (reference sequence).

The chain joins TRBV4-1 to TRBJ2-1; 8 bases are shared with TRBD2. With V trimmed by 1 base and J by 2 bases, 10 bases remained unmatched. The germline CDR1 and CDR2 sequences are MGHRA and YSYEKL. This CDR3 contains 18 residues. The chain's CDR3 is CASSQVVGAGVAYNEQFF. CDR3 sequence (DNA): TGCGCCAGCAGCCAAGTCGTTGGAGCGGGGGTCGCCTACAATGAGCAGTTCTTC.